This T cell receptor (beta chain) was recovered during a study of blood T cell repertoires in COVID-19. Whole-study context: The samples span acute and convalescent COVID-19 from the United States, Italy and Spain. From T cells, B-cell-depleted T cells, or PBMCs came the material, which was cDNA or gDNA.

Germline trimming cut 1 base from V and 5 bases from J; bases unmatched to any gene: 9. This CDR3 is 16 amino acids long. Germline CDR1 is SGHRS and CDR2 is YFSETQ. Source study methods: The authors estimated nucleated cell counts from reference gene primer amplification. The method was immunoSEQ multiplex PCR; TCRdb's version includes in-frame clones alone and lacks a portion of them. For V, J and clone size, that table is used; D and trimming come from the DNA. The sample lists about 130,000 clones, around 76% occurring once. The receptor's source is a man between 60 and 75 years old with acute or convalescent COVID-19. Sample: peripheral blood. The chain is built from TRBV5-1 and TRBJ2-1; TRBD2 matches at 7 bases. The CDR3 loop reads CASSLLQRGTHNEQFF. In DNA, the CDR3 is TGCGCCAGCAGCTTGCTCCAGCGGGGAACCCACAATGAGCAGTTCTTC.